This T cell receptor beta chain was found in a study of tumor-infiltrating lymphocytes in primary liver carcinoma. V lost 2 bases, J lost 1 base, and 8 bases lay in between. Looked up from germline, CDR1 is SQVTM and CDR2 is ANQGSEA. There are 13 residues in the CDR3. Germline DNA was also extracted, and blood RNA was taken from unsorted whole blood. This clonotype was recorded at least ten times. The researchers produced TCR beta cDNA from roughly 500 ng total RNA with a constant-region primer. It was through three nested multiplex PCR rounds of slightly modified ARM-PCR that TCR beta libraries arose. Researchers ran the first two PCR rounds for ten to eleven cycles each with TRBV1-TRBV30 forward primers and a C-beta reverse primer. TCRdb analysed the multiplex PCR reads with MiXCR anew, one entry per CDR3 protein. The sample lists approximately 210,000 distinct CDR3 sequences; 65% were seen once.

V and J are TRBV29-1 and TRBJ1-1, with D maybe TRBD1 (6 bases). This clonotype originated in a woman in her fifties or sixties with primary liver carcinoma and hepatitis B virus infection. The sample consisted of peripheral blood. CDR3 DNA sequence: TGCAGCGTTGAAACAGGGAGGAACACTGAAGCTTTCTTT. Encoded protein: CSVETGRNTEAFF.